These T cell receptor beta chains were read from a single sample in a study of post-analysis software for immune sequencing data. TCRdb independently ran MiXCR on the PCR reads; one entry per CDR3 protein. Here the sample spans hundreds of thousands of distinct CDR3 sequences, 55% to 70% being singletons. The sample taken for sequencing was blood. The source is a girl between 2 and 10 years old with multiple sclerosis. Each CDR3 is given with its conserved first and last residue. Fields, in order: V gene, clone size, D gene, J gene, CDR3 DNA, CDR3 protein. D genes are given only for firm matches. Clone size is shown for a subset of rows, as once, few, many or a class of expanded clone.

TRBV7-2	NA	NA	TRBJ2-1	TGTGCCAGCAGCTTCAATGGCGGCAATGAGCAGTTCTTC	CASSFNGGNEQFF
TRBV7-2	NA	TRBD2	TRBJ2-1	TGTGCCAGCCCCCCCCCAGCGGGGGGCTACAATGAGCAGTTCTTC	CASPPPAGGYNEQFF
TRBV18	NA	NA	TRBJ1-2	TGTGCCAGCTCACCACTCCCAGGGGTCTCCTTTTATTTCTATGGCTACACCTTC	CASSPLPGVSFYFYGYTF
TRBV4-1	NA	NA	TRBJ2-3	TGCGCCAGCAGCCAATCCGGACCCCATAGCACAGATACGCAGTATTTT	CASSQSGPHSTDTQYF
TRBV6-5	NA	NA	TRBJ2-3	TGTGCCAGCAGTTACTCGTCAGGGACCCCCACGGATACGCAGTATTTT	CASSYSSGTPTDTQYF
TRBV7-2	NA	NA	TRBJ1-1	TGTGCCAGCAGCTTATATCCTCGGGCTGAAGCTTTCTTT	CASSLYPRAEAFF
TRBV6-2/TRBV6-3	few	NA	TRBJ2-7	TGTGCCAGCAGTCGGGGACTGCTCTACGAGCAGTACTTC	CASSRGLLYEQYF
TRBV20-1	NA	TRBD2	TRBJ2-7	TGCAGTGCTAGGGCCTTTGGGCGGGAGGGACAGATCTCCTACGAGCAGTACTTC	CSARAFGREGQISYEQYF
TRBV20-1	few	TRBD2	TRBJ2-1	TGCAGTGCCCGGACTAGCGGGAGCAGTGAGCAGTTCTTC	CSARTSGSSEQFF
TRBV6-2/TRBV6-3	NA	NA	TRBJ2-1	TGTGCCAGCAGTTTCCCCCCCATTGAGCAGTTCTTC	CASSFPPIEQFF
TRBV13	once	TRBD1	TRBJ2-5	TGTGCCAGCAGCCTATTGGGGGACTGGGACAGGGACTACCAAGAGACCCAGTACTTC	CASSLLGDWDRDYQETQYF
TRBV3-1	few	TRBD1	TRBJ2-3	TGTGCCAGCAGCCCCCGACAGGGGACGAGAGATACGCAGTATTTT	CASSPRQGTRDTQYF
TRBV20-1	NA	TRBD2	TRBJ2-1	TGCAGTGCTAGCTCCTCAGGTAGCGGGAGCTACAATGAGCAGTTCTTC	CSASSSGSGSYNEQFF